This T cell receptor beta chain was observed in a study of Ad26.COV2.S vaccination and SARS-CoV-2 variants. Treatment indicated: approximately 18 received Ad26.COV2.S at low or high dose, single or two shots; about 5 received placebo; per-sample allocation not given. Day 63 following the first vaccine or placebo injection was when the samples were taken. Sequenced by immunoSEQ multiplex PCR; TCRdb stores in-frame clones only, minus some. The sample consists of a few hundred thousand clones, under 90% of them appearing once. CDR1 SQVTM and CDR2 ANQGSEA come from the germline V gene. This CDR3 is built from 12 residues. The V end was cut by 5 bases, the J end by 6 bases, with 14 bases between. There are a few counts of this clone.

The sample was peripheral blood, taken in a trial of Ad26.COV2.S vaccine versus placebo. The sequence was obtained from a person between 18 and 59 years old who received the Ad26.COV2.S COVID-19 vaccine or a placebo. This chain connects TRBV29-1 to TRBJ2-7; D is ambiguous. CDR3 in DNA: TGCAGCGTTTCTGTCTCTTCGGGCGAGCAGTACTTC. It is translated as CSVSVSSGEQYF.